There are many counts of the clone carrying this T cell receptor beta chain. The observed sequence ends 3 residues before the CDR3 terminus, with the missing tail filled in from the germline J gene. This entry belongs to a study of T cell clonality in common variable immunodeficiency. Produced via immunoSEQ multiplex PCR; TCRdb's table is partial and in-frame only. Captured here are some 45,000 clones, none seen once; the top ten comprise around 6.3%. In germline, CDR1 is LNHDA, CDR2 SQIVND (reference sequence). V dropped 9 bases and J dropped 5 bases, with 10 bases sitting between them. The CDR3 has 11 residues.

Sequencing input: peripheral blood mononuclear cells. The chain couples TRBV19 to TRBJ1-2; tentative D call: TRBD1 (6 bases). The sequence came from a person aged 18 to 75 in good health. Partial CDR3 DNA: TGTGCCAGCACGACAGGATATGGC. Its translation is CASTTGYG. The whole CDR3 reads CASTTGYGYTF.